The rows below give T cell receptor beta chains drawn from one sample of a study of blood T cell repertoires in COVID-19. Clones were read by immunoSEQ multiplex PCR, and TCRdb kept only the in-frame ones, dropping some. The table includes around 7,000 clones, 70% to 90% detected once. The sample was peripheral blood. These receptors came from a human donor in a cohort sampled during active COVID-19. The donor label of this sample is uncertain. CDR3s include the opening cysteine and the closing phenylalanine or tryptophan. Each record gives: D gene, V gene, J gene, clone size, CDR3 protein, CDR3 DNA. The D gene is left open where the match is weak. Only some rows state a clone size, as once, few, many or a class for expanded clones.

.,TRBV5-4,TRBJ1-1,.,CASRRGENTEAFF,TGTGCCAGCAGACGGGGGGAGAACACTGAAGCTTTCTTT
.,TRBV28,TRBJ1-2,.,CASSLGSYTNYGYTF,TGTGCCAGCAGTTTAGGTAGCTACACTAACTATGGCTACACCTTC
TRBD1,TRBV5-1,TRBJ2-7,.,CASSLGGQGEYF,TGCGCCAGCAGCTTGGGCGGGCAGGGGGAGTACTTC
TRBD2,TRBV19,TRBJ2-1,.,CASSIRLAEGEQFF,TGTGCCAGTAGTATACGACTAGCGGAGGGTGAGCAGTTCTTC
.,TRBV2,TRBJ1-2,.,CASITGLRGGYTF,TGTGCCAGCATAACAGGGTTGCGAGGCGGCTACACCTTC
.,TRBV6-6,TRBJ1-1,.,CASSFLPEGEGAFF,TGTGCCAGCAGTTTCCTCCCCGAAGGGGAAGGAGCTTTCTTT
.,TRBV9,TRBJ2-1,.,CASSVVDYNEQFF,TGTGCCAGCAGCGTAGTAGACTACAATGAGCAGTTCTTC
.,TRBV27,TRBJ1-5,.,CASSLQGRSQPQHF,TGTGCCAGCAGTTTACAGGGTAGGAGTCAGCCCCAGCATTTT
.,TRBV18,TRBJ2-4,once,CASSPSGPNTAKNIQYF,TGTGCCAGCTCACCCAGCGGACCGAACACCGCCAAAAACATTCAGTACTTC
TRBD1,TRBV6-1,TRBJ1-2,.,CASSEGRTGGYTF,TGTGCCAGCAGTGAGGGCCGGACAGGGGGCTACACCTTC
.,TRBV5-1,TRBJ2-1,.,CASSSVGNSYNEQFF,TGCGCCAGCAGCTCGGTCGGGAACTCCTACAATGAGCAGTTCTTC
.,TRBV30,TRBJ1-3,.,CACSFGNTIYF,TGTGCCTGTTCGTTTGGAAACACCATATATTTT
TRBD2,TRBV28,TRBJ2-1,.,CASSGLAGGHEQFF,TGTGCCAGCAGCGGACTAGCGGGAGGGCATGAGCAGTTCTTC
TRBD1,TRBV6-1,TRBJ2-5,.,CASSDLRDRAYKETQYF,TGTGCCAGCAGTGATCTACGGGACAGGGCCTATAAAGAGACCCAGTACTTC
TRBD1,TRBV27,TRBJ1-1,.,CASNRQGPNTEAFF,TGTGCCAGCAACCGACAGGGGCCGAACACTGAAGCTTTCTTT
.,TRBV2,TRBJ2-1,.,CASSQRQEREQFF,TGTGCCAGCAGCCAGCGGCAAGAAAGGGAGCAGTTCTTC
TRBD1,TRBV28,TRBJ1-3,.,CASRQGIGNTIYF,TGTGCCAGCAGACAGGGGATCGGAAACACCATATATTTT
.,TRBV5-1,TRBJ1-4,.,CASSPGRSGEKLFF,TGCGCCAGCAGCCCCGGTCGTTCGGGTGAAAAACTGTTTTTT
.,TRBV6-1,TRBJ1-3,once,CASSEGTRSGNTIYF,TGTGCCAGCAGTGAAGGCACACGCTCTGGAAACACCATATATTTT
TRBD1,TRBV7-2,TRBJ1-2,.,CASSLGQGLGYTF,TGTGCCAGCAGCTTAGGACAGGGCCTAGGTTACACCTTC
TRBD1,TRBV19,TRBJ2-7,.,CASSPTGVYEQYF,TGTGCCAGTAGCCCGACAGGGGTTTACGAGCAGTACTTC
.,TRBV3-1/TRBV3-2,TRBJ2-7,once,CASSQAHLGEQYF,TGTGCCAGCAGCCAAGCCCACCTCGGGGAGCAGTACTTC
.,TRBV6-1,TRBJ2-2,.,CASSEKARAGAKAGELFF,TGTGCCAGCAGTGAAAAGGCAAGGGCAGGGGCAAAGGCCGGGGAGCTGTTTTTT
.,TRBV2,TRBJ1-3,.,CASKVSREATIYF,TGTGCCAGCAAAGTTTCGAGGGAGGCCACCATATATTTT
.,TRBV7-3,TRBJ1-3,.,CASSYDTGPGNTIYF,TGTGCCAGCAGCTATGATACAGGGCCTGGAAACACCATATATTTT
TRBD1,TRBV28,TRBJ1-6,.,CASSLWGRGQDNSPLHF,TGTGCCAGCAGTTTATGGGGCAGGGGACAGGATAATTCACCCCTCCACTTT
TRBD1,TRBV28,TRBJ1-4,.,CASKAGTGLSGEKLFF,TGTGCCAGCAAAGCCGGGACAGGGTTGAGTGGAGAAAAACTGTTTTTT
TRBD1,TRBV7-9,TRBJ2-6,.,CASSPGQGASGANVLTF,TGTGCCAGCAGCCCGGGACAGGGGGCGTCTGGGGCCAACGTCCTGACTTTC
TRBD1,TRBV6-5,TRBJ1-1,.,CASSYWDRGTEAFF,TGTGCCAGCAGTTACTGGGACAGGGGGACTGAAGCTTTCTTT
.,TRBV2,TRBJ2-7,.,CASKAGPWEQYF,TGTGCCAGCAAGGCAGGGCCTTGGGAGCAGTACTTC
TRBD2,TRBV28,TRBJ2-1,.,CASSASKGTSGVTYNEQFF,TGTGCCAGCAGTGCGTCGAAAGGGACTAGCGGGGTCACTTACAATGAGCAGTTCTTC
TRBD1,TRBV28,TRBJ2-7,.,CASITIRDSRYEQYF,TGTGCCAGCATAACGATAAGGGACAGTCGATACGAGCAGTACTTC
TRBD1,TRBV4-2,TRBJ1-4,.,CASSPTGTGGEKLFF,TGTGCCAGCAGCCCCACCGGGACAGGGGGCGAAAAACTGTTTTTT
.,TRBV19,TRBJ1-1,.,CASSMPRLYTEAFF,TGTGCCAGTAGTATGCCCAGGCTTTACACTGAAGCTTTCTTT
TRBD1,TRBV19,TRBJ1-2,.,CASSISQGAYGYTF,TGTGCCAGTAGTATTTCACAGGGGGCATATGGCTACACCTTC
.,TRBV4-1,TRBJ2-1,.,CASSQGVSYKTNNEQFF,TGCGCCAGCAGCCAAGGGGTATCTTACAAGACTAACAATGAGCAGTTCTTC
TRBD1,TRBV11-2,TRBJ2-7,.,CASSRDRVYEQYF,TGTGCCAGCAGCCGAGACAGGGTCTACGAGCAGTACTTC
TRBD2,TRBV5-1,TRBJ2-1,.,CASSLRLAGGWNEQFF,TGCGCCAGCAGCTTGAGGCTAGCGGGAGGATGGAATGAGCAGTTCTTC
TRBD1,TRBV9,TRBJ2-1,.,CASSVDTGAYNEQFF,TGTGCCAGCAGCGTAGATACAGGGGCCTACAATGAGCAGTTCTTC
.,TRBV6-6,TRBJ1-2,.,CASGEVLSYGYTF,TGTGCCAGCGGGGAGGTTTTGTCCTATGGCTACACCTTC
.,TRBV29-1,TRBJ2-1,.,CSVEESGEYNEQFF,TGCAGCGTTGAGGAGTCAGGGGAGTACAATGAGCAGTTCTTC